Shown below are 22 T cell receptor beta chains from a single sample sequenced in a study of OX40 agonist ivuxolimab in advanced cancers. Some clones are missing from TCRdb's copy, which holds only in-frame ones; the method was immunoSEQ multiplex PCR. The sample lists about 64,000 clones; about 80% were seen once. Sequenced material: CD4+ or CD8+ T cells sorted from blood, taken in a trial of the OX40 agonist ivuxolimab. The origin of the receptors is an adult with an advanced solid tumor such as melanoma, head and neck, liver or kidney cancer.

The CDR3 DNA reads TGTGCCAGCAGTGAGGGGACTGCCACCGGGGAGCTGTTTTTT. It specifies CASSEGTATGELFF. The chain couples TRBV6-4 to TRBJ2-2, with D perhaps matching TRBD2 (6 bases). CDR1 MRHNA and CDR2 SNTAGT come from the germline V gene. V lost 3 bases to trimming and J lost 4 bases, with 9 bases between them. The CDR3 totals 14 residues.

V usage is TRBV6-5 and J usage is TRBJ1-4; D perhaps matches TRBD1 (5 bases). The CDR3 covers 15 residues. CDR1 and CDR2 (germline): MNHEY, SVGAGI. V was cut by 0 bases and J by 8 bases, with 13 bases left in between. CDR3 in DNA: TGTGCCAGCAGTTACTCGGGACCTCCGAAGGAAAAACTGTTTTTT. Protein sequence: CASSYSGPPKEKLFF.

The gene calls are TRBV14 and TRBJ1-2; D might be TRBD1 (5 bases). The V end lost 3 bases, the J end lost 8 bases, and 10 bases lay between the germline ends. The CDR3 totals 12 residues. CDR1 SGHDN and CDR2 FVKESK come from the germline V gene. Here the CDR3 reads CASSQLREGYTF. The CDR3 nucleotides read TGTGCCAGCAGCCAGCTCAGGGAGGGCTACACCTTC. The complete variable domain, with remaining parts taken from reference TRBV14 and TRBJ1-2, reads EAGVTQFPSHSVIEKGQTVTLRCDPISGHDNLYWYRRVMGKEIKFLLHFVKESKQDESGMPNNRFLAERTGGTYSTLKVQPAELEDSGVYFCASSQLREGYTFGSGTRLTVV.

This rearrangement joins TRBV7-9 to TRBJ2-7; D unresolved. Germline assignment: CDR1 SEHNR and CDR2 FQNEAQ (reference sequence). Trimming took off 5 bases at V and 5 bases at J, with 10 bases between the two ends. This CDR3 has 12 amino acids. The CDR3, as DNA: TGTGCCAGCAGCCGGGTGGGGAACGAGCAGTACTTC. It yields the protein CASSRVGNEQYF.

The chain employs TRBV5-6 and TRBJ2-3, with 7 bases aligning to TRBD2. The CDR3 runs 13 residues. Germline-derived CDR1 and CDR2 are SGHDT and YYEEEE. After removal of 4 bases from V and 2 bases from J, the junction contained 1 base not matched to a gene. CDR3: CASSGTITDTQYF. The DNA for the CDR3 is TGTGCCAGCAGCGGGACTATCACAGATACGCAGTATTTT. Full variable domain (outside the CDR3, taken from reference TRBV5-6 and TRBJ2-3): DAGVTQSPTHLIKTRGQQVTLRCSPKSGHDTVSWYQQALGQGPQFIFQYYEEEERQRGNFPDRFSGHQFPNYSSELNVNALLLGDSALYLCASSGTITDTQYFGPGTRLTVL.

The J gene is TRBJ2-1, the V gene TRBV4-2; 11 nucleotides agree with TRBD2. With V trimmed by 0 bases and J by 7 bases, 14 bases remained unmatched. Germline V gene lookup returns CDR1 LGHNA and CDR2 YNFKEQ. CDR3 size: 19 residues. This CDR3 is CASSQDQRPGLADTNEQFF. The DNA for the CDR3 is TGTGCCAGCAGCCAAGATCAACGCCCGGGACTAGCGGATACGAATGAGCAGTTCTTC.

This chain joins TRBV19 and TRBJ1-1; D remains ambiguous. CDR1 and CDR2 from the germline V gene are LNHDA and SQIVND (reference sequence). This CDR3 comprises 14 residues. Trimming stripped 8 bases from V and 2 bases from J, with 15 bases between. The CDR3 spells CASRAGISNTEAFF. DNA of the CDR3: TGTGCCAGTCGGGCGGGGATTTCAAACACTGAAGCTTTCTTT.

The V call is TRBV5-1, the J call TRBJ1-1; 8 nucleotides agree with TRBD1. This CDR3 comprises 17 residues. V gave up 8 bases and J gave up 1 base; unmatched junction bases: 16. Germline V lookup: CDR1 SGHRS, CDR2 YFSETQ. Here the CDR3 DNA reads TGCGCCAGTCACAGAGGTACTCAGGGGGCTGGGAACACTGAAGCTTTCTTT. Translated, it gives CASHRGTQGAGNTEAFF.

This clone was picked up a small number of times. The chain combines TRBV10-3 with TRBJ2-7; perhaps TRBD1 as D (5 bases). The CDR3 is 12 amino acids. Trimming stripped 8 bases from V and 0 bases from J, with 8 bases between. The V gene's germline CDR1 is ENHRY and CDR2 SYGVKD. The CDR3 spells CAIRDSSYEQYF. In DNA, the CDR3 is TGTGCCATCCGAGACAGCTCCTACGAGCAGTACTTC.

The rearrangement uses TRBV5-4 and TRBJ2-5; TRBD2 agrees at 7 bases. The germline gives CDR1 SGHNT, CDR2 YYREEE (reference sequence). With V trimmed by 5 bases and J by 5 bases, 12 bases remained unmatched. CDR3 size: 15 residues. CDR3 nucleotide sequence: TGTGCCAGCAGGGGGGGAGGGCCCTCGGAGGAGACCCAGTACTTC. Protein product: CASRGGGPSEETQYF.

The chain uses TRBV29-1 and TRBJ2-2; weak D call: TRBD1 (5 bases). Per germline, CDR1 SQVTM and CDR2 ANQGSEA. The CDR3 has 15 residues. Between the trimmed V and J ends, which lost 6 bases and 4 bases, there was a span of 18 bases. The CDR3 here is CSVQGWTRSTGELFF. Here the CDR3 DNA reads TGCAGCGTCCAGGGATGGACCCGAAGCACCGGGGAGCTGTTTTTT.

The chain has TRBV5-1 and TRBJ2-4; D may be TRBD1 (6 bases). Germline assignment: CDR1 SGHRS and CDR2 YFSETQ. This CDR3 has 15 residues. Trimming left V 2 bases short and J 3 bases short, with 12 bases between. The CDR3 nucleotides are TGCGCCAGCAGCTTTACAGGGTTCGGCAAAAACATTCAGTACTTC. Protein product: CASSFTGFGKNIQYF.

The V call is TRBV19, the J call TRBJ1-2; tentative D call: TRBD1 (5 bases). The CDR3 spans 15 residues. CDR1 is LNHDA and CDR2 is SQIVND in the germline V gene (reference sequence). The V end was cut by 7 bases, the J end by 1 base, with 16 bases between. The CDR3 region is CASTGGTPFNYGYTF. DNA of the CDR3: TGTGCCAGTACCGGGGGAACCCCCTTTAACTATGGCTACACCTTC. Using reference TRBV19 and TRBJ1-2 for the parts outside the CDR3, the full variable domain is DGGITQSPKYLFRKEGQNVTLSCEQNLNHDAMYWYRQDPGQGLRLIYYSQIVNDFQKGDIAEGYSVSREKKESFPLTVTSAQKNPTAFYLCASTGGTPFNYGYTFGSGTRLTVV.

This clone was detected once. The V gene is TRBV5-1, the J gene TRBJ2-6; 7 nucleotides align to TRBD1. Germline V lookup: CDR1 SGHRS, CDR2 YFSETQ. The V and J ends lost 5 bases and 2 bases, in that order; junction bases with no gene match: 4. This CDR3 contains 15 residues. The CDR3 DNA follows: TGCGCCAGCAGTTTAGGACAGGCTGGGGCCAACGTCCTGACTTTC. Its protein product is CASSLGQAGANVLTF.

The J gene is TRBJ2-7, the V gene TRBV6-6; the match to TRBD2 covers 8 bases. J was trimmed by 2 bases and V by 8 bases; bases with no gene match: 14. Per the germline V gene, CDR1 is MNHNY and CDR2 is SVGAGI (reference sequence). This CDR3 is built from 16 residues. CDR3 region: CASYSIGGGKTYEQYF. In nucleotides, the CDR3 is TGTGCCAGCTATTCAATCGGGGGGGGAAAAACCTACGAGCAGTACTTC.

The rearrangement uses TRBV9 and TRBJ1-4, with TRBD1 as a possible D gene (5 bases). CDR3 size: 14 residues. V was cut by 2 bases and J by 4 bases, with 9 bases left in between. CDR1 is SGDLS and CDR2 is YYNGEE in the germline V gene. DNA for the CDR3: TGTGCCAGCAGCGTTGACAGCTTTAATGAAAAACTGTTTTTT. Protein: CASSVDSFNEKLFF. The entire variable domain, with the rest obtained from reference TRBV9 and TRBJ1-4, is as follows: DSGVTQTPKHLITATGQRVTLRCSPRSGDLSVYWYQQSLDQGLQFLIQYYNGEERAKGNILERFSAQQFPDLHSELNLSSLELGDSALYFCASSVDSFNEKLFFGSGTQLSVL.

The chain has TRBV18 and TRBJ2-5, with D maybe TRBD1 (6 bases). V shed 3 bases and J shed 2 bases, with 13 bases lying between them. Germline V gene data show CDR1 as KGHSH and CDR2 as LQKENI. The CDR3 spans 15 residues. The CDR3 loop reads CASSPRDTPQETQYF. Written as DNA, the CDR3 is TGTGCCAGCTCACCTAGGGACACACCACAAGAGACCCAGTACTTC.

V gene TRBV7-2 combines with J gene TRBJ2-3, with 8 nucleotides matching TRBD2. Germline-derived CDR1 and CDR2 are SGHTA and FQGNSA. CDR3 size: 14 residues. The V gene end was trimmed by 3 bases and the J gene end by 4 bases; junction bases not matched to a gene: 3. In DNA, the CDR3 is TGTGCCAGCAGCTTTTGGCGGGGGGCAGATACGCAGTATTTT. It is translated as CASSFWRGADTQYF. The whole variable domain, filled in from reference TRBV7-2 and TRBJ2-3, reads GAGVSQSPSNKVTEKGKDVELRCDPISGHTALYWYRQSLGQGLEFLIYFQGNSAPDKSGLPSDRFSAERTGGSVSTLTIQRTQQEDSAVYLCASSFWRGADTQYFGPGTRLTVL.

CDR3 nucleotides: TGCGCCAGCAGCCAAGAGAGGACAGGGCAAAACCTTTACGAGCAGTACTTC. This codes for CASSQERTGQNLYEQYF. The V gene is TRBV4-1, the J gene TRBJ2-7, with 8 positions matching TRBD1. Trimming took 0 bases from V and 4 from J; bases not matched to a gene: 11. Per the germline V gene, CDR1 is MGHRA and CDR2 is YSYEKL. The CDR3 runs 17 residues.

This clone appeared a few times. The chain carries TRBV12-5 and TRBJ2-7; D tentatively reads TRBD1 or TRBD2 (5 bases each). The CDR3 sequence is 15 residues long. Germline CDR1 and CDR2: LGHNT and FRNRAP. Deletions cut 3 bases from V and 3 bases from J, with 15 bases between. The CDR3 bases are TGTGCTAGTGGTTTCACCGGGACCCCAATCTACGAGCAGTACTTC. The encoded protein is CASGFTGTPIYEQYF.

V and J are TRBV6-5 and TRBJ2-5; D unclear. The germline V and J ends were trimmed by 7 bases and 0 bases, with 9 bases remaining between them. The CDR3 extends over 13 amino acids. Per germline, CDR1 MNHEY and CDR2 SVGAGI. CDR3 sequence (DNA): TGTGCCAGCACCAGGACGTACCAAGAGACCCAGTACTTC. This codes for CASTRTYQETQYF.

The genes are TRBV7-9 and TRBJ2-1; D is undetermined. Per germline, CDR1 SEHNR and CDR2 FQNEAQ (reference sequence). The CDR3 totals 13 residues. V was shortened by 0 bases and J by 7 bases, with 7 bases between the two germline ends. The CDR3 spells CASSLAESNEQFF. The CDR3 nucleotides are TGTGCCAGCAGCTTAGCGGAGTCAAATGAGCAGTTCTTC. The full variable domain, in which reference TRBV7-9 and TRBJ2-1 provide the parts outside the CDR3, is DTGVSQNPRHKITKRGQNVTFRCDPISEHNRLYWYRQTLGQGPEFLTYFQNEAQLEKSRLLSDRFSAERPKGSFSTLEIQRTEQGDSAMYLCASSLAESNEQFFGPGTRLTVL.